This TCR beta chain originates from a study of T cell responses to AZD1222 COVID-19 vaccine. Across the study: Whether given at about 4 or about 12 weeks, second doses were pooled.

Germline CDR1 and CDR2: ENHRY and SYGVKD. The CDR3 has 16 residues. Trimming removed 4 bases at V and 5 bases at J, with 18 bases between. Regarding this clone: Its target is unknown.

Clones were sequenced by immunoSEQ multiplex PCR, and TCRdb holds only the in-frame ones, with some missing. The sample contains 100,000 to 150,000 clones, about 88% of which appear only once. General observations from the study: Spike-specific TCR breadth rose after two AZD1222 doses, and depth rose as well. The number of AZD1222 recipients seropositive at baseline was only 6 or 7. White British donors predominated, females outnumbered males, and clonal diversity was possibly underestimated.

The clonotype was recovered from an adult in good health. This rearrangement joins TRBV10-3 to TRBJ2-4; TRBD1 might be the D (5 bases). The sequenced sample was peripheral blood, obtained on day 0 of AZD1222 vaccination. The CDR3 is CAISGGPGWAQNIQYF. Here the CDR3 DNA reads TGTGCCATCAGTGGGGGCCCCGGGTGGGCCCAAAACATTCAGTACTTC.